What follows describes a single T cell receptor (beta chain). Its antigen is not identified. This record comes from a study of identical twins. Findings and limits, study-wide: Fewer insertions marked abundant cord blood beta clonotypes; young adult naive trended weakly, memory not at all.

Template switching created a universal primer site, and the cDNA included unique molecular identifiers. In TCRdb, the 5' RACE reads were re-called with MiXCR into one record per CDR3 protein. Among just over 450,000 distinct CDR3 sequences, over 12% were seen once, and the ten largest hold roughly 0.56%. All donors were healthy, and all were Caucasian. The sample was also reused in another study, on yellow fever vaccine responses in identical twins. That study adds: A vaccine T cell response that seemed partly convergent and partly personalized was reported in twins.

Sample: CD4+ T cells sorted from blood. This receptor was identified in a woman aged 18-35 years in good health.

Written as DNA, the CDR3 is TGTGCCAGCAGTGAAGGTTTAGCGCAGGGGGAGCAGTTCTTC. It specifies CASSEGLAQGEQFF. This chain joins TRBV6-1 and TRBJ2-1, with D possibly being TRBD1 (6 bases). This CDR3 contains 14 residues. V shed 1 base and J shed 10 bases, with 14 bases lying between them. CDR1 is MNHNS, CDR2 SASEGT, per germline.